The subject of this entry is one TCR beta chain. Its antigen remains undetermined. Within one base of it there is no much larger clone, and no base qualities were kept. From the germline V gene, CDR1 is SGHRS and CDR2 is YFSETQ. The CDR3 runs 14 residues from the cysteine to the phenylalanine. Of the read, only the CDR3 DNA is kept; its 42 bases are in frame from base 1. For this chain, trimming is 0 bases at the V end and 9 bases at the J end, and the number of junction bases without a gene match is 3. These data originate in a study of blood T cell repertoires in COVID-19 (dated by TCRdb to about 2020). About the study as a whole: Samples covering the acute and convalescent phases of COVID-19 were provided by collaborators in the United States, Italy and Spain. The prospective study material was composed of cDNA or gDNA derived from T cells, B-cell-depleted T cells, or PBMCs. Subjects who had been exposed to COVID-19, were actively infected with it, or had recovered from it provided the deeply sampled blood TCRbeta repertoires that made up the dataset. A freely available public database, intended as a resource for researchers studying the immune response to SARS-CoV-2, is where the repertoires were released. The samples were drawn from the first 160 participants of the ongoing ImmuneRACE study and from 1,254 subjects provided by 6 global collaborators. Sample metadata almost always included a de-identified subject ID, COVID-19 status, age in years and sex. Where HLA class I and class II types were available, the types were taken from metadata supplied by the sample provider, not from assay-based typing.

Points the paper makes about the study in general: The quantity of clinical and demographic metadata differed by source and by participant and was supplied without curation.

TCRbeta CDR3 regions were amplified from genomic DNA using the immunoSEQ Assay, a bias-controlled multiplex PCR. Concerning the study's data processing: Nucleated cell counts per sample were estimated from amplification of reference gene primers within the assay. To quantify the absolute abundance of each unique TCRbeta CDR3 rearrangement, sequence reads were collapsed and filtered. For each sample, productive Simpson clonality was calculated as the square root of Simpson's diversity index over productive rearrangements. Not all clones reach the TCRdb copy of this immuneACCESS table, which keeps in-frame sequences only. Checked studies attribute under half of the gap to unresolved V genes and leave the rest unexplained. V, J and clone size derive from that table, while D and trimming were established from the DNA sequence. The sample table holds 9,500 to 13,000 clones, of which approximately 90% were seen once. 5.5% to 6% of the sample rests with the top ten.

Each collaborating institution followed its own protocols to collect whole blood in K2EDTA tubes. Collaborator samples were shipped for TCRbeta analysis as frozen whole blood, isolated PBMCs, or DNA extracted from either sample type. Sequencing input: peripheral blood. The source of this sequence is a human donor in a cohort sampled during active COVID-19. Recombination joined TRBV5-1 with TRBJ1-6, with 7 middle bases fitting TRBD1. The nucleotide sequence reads TGCGCCAGCAGCTTGGGCAGGGGGAGTTCACCCCTCCACTTT. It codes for CASSLGRGSSPLHF.